The 2 T cell receptor beta chains reported below all come from one sample, sequenced in a study of blood T cell repertoires in COVID-19 (dated by TCRdb to about 2020). Libraries came from the immunoSEQ multiplex PCR assay. This is the immuneACCESS table as TCRdb keeps it, with only in-frame sequences that have V and J called. A part of the clones is gone; compared with another copy, unresolved V genes explain less than half, and the rest is unexplained. Across this sample there are over 100,000 clones, with roughly 90% seen only once. Under 4.5% of the sample comes from the top ten. The sequenced sample consisted of peripheral blood. These receptors were obtained from a man in his fifties or sixties with COVID-19, enrolled during active disease.

The chain recombines TRBV5-1 with TRBJ2-3; the match to TRBD1 covers 8 bases. V was pared by 0 bases and J by 5 bases, with 2 bases of the junction left unmatched. The germline V gene has CDR1 SGHRS and CDR2 YFSETQ. The CDR3 spans 14 residues. The CDR3 nucleotides are TGCGCCAGCAGCTTGGGACAGGGGAAAGATACGCAGTATTTT. Its protein product is CASSLGQGKDTQYF.

This chain links TRBV7-9 with TRBJ2-1; maybe TRBD1 (5 bases). With 5 bases removed from V and 6 bases from J, the gap between germline ends came to 11 bases. This CDR3 comprises 13 residues. Per the germline V gene, CDR1 is SEHNR and CDR2 is FQNEAQ (reference sequence). The CDR3 sequence is CASSLGHFNEQFF. DNA for the CDR3: TGTGCCAGCAGCCTCGGACACTTCAATGAGCAGTTCTTC.